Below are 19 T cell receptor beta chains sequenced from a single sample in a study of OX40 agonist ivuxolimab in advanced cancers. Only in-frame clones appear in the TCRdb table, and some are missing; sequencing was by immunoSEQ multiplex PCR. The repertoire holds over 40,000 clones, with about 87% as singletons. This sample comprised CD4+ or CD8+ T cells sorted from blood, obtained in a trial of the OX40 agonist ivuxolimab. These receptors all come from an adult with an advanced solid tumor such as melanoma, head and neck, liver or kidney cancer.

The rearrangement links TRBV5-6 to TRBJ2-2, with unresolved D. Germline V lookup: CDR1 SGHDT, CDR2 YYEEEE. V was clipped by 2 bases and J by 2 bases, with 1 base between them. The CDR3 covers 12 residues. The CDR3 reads CASSLNTGELFF. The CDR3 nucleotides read TGTGCCAGCAGCTTAAACACCGGGGAGCTGTTTTTT.

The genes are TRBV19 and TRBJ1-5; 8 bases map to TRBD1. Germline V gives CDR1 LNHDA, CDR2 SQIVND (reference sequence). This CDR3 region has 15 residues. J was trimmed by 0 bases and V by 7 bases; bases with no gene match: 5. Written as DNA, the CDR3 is TGTGCCAGTAATTCTCAGGGGGCTAGCAATCAGCCCCAGCATTTT. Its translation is CASNSQGASNQPQHF.

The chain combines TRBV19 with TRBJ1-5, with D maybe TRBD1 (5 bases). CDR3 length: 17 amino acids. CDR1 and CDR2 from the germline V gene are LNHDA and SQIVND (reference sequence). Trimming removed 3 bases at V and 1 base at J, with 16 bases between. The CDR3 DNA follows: TGTGCCAGTAGTATCGGGACGGACTTTGGAAGCAATCAGCCCCAGCATTTT. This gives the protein CASSIGTDFGSNQPQHF. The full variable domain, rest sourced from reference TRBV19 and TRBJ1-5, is DGGITQSPKYLFRKEGQNVTLSCEQNLNHDAMYWYRQDPGQGLRLIYYSQIVNDFQKGDIAEGYSVSREKKESFPLTVTSAQKNPTAFYLCASSIGTDFGSNQPQHFGDGTRLSIL.

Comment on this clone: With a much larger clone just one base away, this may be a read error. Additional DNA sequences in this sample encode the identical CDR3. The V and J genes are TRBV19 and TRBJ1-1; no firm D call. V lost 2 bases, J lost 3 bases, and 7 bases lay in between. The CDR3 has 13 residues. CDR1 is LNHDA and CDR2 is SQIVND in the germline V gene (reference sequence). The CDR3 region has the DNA TGTGCCAGTAGTATAAGCCGGGACACTGAAGCTTTCTTT. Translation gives CASSISRDTEAFF.

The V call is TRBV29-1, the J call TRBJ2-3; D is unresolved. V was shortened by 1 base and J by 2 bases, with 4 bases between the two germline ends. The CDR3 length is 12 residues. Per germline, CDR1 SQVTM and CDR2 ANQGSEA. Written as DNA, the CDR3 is TGCAGCGTTGAAGGTTACACAGATACGCAGTATTTT. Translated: CSVEGYTDTQYF.

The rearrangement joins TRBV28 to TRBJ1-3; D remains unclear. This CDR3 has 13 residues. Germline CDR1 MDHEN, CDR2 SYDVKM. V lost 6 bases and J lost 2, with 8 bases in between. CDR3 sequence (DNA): TGTGCCAGCAGGGAAGTGACTGGAAACACCATATATTTT. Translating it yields CASREVTGNTIYF.

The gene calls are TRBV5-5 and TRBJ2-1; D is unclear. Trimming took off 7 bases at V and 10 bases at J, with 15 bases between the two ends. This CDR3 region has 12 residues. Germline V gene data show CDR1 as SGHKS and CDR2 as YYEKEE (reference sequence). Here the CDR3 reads CASRLGKGEQFF. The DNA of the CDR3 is TGTGCCAGCCGTCTTGGAAAAGGCGAGCAGTTCTTC.

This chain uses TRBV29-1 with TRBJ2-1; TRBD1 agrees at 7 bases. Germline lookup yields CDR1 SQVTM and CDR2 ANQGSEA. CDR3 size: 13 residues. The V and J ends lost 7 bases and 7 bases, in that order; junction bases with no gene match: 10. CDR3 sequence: CSAYGRGMNEQFF. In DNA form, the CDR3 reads TGCAGCGCTTACGGCAGGGGGATGAATGAGCAGTTCTTC.

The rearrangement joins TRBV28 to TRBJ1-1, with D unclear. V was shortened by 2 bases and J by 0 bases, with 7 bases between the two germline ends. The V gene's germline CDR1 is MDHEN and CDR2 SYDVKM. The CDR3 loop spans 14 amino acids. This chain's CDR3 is CASSLPQMNTEAFF. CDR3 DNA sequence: TGTGCCAGCAGTTTACCGCAAATGAACACTGAAGCTTTCTTT.

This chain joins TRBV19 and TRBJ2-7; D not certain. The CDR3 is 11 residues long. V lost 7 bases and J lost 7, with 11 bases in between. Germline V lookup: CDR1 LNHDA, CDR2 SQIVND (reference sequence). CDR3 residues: CASKGLWEQYF. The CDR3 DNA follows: TGTGCCAGTAAGGGCCTCTGGGAGCAGTACTTC. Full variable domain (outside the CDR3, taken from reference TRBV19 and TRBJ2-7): DGGITQSPKYLFRKEGQNVTLSCEQNLNHDAMYWYRQDPGQGLRLIYYSQIVNDFQKGDIAEGYSVSREKKESFPLTVTSAQKNPTAFYLCASKGLWEQYFGPGTRLTVT.

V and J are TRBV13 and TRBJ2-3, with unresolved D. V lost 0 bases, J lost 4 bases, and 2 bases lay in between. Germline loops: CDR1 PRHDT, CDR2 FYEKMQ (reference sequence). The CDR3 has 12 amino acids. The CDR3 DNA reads TGTGCCAGCAGCTTAGGACCAGATACGCAGTATTTT. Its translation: CASSLGPDTQYF.

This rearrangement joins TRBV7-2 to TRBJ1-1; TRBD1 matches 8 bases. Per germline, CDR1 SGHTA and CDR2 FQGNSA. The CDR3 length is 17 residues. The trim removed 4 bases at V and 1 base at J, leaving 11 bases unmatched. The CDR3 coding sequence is TGTGCCAGCAGCTACCCGAGGGCGGGGACAGGGAACACTGAAGCTTTCTTT. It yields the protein CASSYPRAGTGNTEAFF.

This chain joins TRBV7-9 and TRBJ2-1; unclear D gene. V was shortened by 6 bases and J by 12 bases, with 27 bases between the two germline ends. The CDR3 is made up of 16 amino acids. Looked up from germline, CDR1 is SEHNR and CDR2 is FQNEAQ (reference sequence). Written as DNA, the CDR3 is TGTGCCAGCAGGGGAATTACCCCTGGTCCTTCCGGAGTGCAGTTCTTC. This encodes CASRGITPGPSGVQFF.

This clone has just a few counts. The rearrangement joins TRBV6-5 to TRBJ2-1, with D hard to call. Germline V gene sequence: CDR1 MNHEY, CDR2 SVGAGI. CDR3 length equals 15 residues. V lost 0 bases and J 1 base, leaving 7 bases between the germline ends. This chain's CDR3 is CASSYSPGSYNEQFF. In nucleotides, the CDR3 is TGTGCCAGCAGTTACTCTCCGGGTTCCTACAATGAGCAGTTCTTC.

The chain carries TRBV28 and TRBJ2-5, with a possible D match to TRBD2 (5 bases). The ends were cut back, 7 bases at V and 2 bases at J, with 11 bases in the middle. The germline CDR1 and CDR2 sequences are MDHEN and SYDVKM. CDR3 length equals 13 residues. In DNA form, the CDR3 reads TGTGCCAGCACCTCAGAGGGACAAGAGACCCAGTACTTC. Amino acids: CASTSEGQETQYF.

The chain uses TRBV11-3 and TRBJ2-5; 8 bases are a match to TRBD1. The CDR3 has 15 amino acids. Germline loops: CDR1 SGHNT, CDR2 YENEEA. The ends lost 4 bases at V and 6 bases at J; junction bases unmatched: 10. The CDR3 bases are TGTGCCAGCAGCTCCGGACAGGGAGAGGTGAAGACCCAGTACTTC. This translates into CASSSGQGEVKTQYF.

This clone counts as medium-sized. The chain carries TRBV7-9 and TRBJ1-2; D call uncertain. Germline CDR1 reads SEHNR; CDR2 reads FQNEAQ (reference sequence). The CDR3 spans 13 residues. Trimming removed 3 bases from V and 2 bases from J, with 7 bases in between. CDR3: CASSFGENYGYTF. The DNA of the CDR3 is TGTGCCAGCAGCTTCGGGGAAAACTATGGCTACACCTTC.

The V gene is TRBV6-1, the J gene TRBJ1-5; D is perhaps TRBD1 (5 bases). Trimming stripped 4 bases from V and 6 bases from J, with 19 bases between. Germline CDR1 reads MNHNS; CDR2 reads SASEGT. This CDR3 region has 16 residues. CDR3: CASSVERQGYGQPQHF. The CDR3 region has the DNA TGTGCCAGCAGTGTAGAGCGGCAGGGTTATGGTCAGCCCCAGCATTTT.

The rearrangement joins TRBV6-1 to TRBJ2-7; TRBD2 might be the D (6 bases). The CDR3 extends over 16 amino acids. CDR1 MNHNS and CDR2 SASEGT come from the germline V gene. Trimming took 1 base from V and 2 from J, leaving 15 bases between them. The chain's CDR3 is CASSEDGAGAPYEQYF. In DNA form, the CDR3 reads TGTGCCAGCAGTGAAGATGGAGCGGGTGCACCCTACGAGCAGTACTTC.